This T cell receptor (beta chain) was found in a study of shared clonotypes between healthy human individuals (dated by TCRdb to about 2020). Turning to the overall study: The cohort included three men and a couple of women between 18 and 49 years of age. To increase sequencing depth and limit assay-specific biases, different laboratories used diverse techniques to prepare libraries and sequence TCR repertoires. Per donor, three plates each were used for CD4 naive and CD4 memory, two for CD8 naive, and one for CD8 memory. Blood TCR repertoires of about five healthy adults were deeply sequenced to estimate repertoire size and the extent of clonotype sharing between individuals. Leukapheresis yielded between about 0.94 and 9.5 billion PBMCs per donor. The paper's findings and limits, for the study overall: Because the study included only a small number of donors, the genetic and exposure-history diversity represented was limited. Incomplete sequencing was indicated by rarefaction of sorted-subset datasets, despite the large sequencing depth. Naive subsets generally had larger estimated clonotype richness than memory subsets. Sharing across a few donors was observed for about 5% of naive CD4, about 4% of naive CD8, 2% to 2.5% of memory CD4, and around 0.44% of memory CD8 clonotypes. Compared with non-shared clonotypes, the clonotypes found in all four sorted-subset donors had higher generation probabilities. Only blood was sampled, and tissue TCR repertoires likely differ from those in blood. Based on pairwise subsampling, the degree of clonotype sharing among donors was expected to be affected by sequencing depth.

The CDR3 starts with the cysteine, ends with the phenylalanine, and has 14 residues. Only CDR3 DNA remains: 42 bases, in frame from the first base. The V end gives up 2 bases and the J end 3 bases, leaving 4 bases in the junction not matched to a gene. Per the germline V gene (reference sequence), SEHNR is the CDR1 and FQNEAQ is the CDR2. Using the deep immunoSEQ assay, TCR CDR3 regions were amplified from genomic DNA by multiplex PCR. Extracted genomic DNA from each cell subset was spread evenly across all wells of several immunoSEQ 96-well plates, with each plate serving as a replicate. For sorted subsets, roughly 200 ng of genomic DNA, equivalent to roughly 30,000 T cell genomes, went into each replicate PCR. Purified libraries were quantified with a Qubit 3.0 fluorometer, sized on a Bioanalyzer 2100, and re-quantified with the KAPA Library Quantification kit. A separate single-read 150-cycle Illumina NextSeq 550 flow cell was used to sequence each immunoSEQ 96-well plate. The authors' analysis ran thus. Because only junctional sequences without quality scores were contained in the immunoSEQ output, filtering matching that applied to full-length reads could not be performed. Sequences were annotated with PyIR, a Python wrapper for IgBLAST v1.9, using IMGT germline references to assign V/J genes and CDR3. Reads were removed for weak V/J assignments (E-value above 1e-6), missing CDR3, stop codons, out-of-frame junctions, or ambiguous translated residues. V3J clonotypes were defined as sequences sharing an identical inferred V gene, J gene, and CDR3 amino acid sequence. The percentage overlap between two repertoires was calculated by dividing the number of shared unique clonotypes by the size of the smaller repertoire. Repertoire richness was assessed with RTK rarefaction, the Chao1 estimator, and Recon v2.1 estimates of unobserved clonotypes. Generation probabilities for all TCRbeta clonotypes obtained by the gDNA method from several donors were computed using OLGA. TCRdb provides this immuneACCESS table in a form limited to in-frame rearrangements. Some clones are lacking; in checked studies, under half of them reflect an unresolved V gene, and why the rest are absent is not known. For V, J and clone size, that table is used; D and trimming come from the DNA. The sample yields around 580,000 clones; roughly 98% were counted once. 0.3% of the sample goes to the ten largest clones.

CD8 naive samples were obtained by positive selection for CCR7 among CD45RO-negative cells, yielding a CD45RA+CCR7+ population from which TemRA cells were excluded. Healthy HIV-negative adults with no recently reported acute infections or vaccinations were included as donors. All donors were Caucasian adults living in Nashville, Tennessee, USA. Blood was obtained by leukapheresis, after which PBMCs were separated by Ficoll-Histopaque density gradient centrifugation and cryopreserved in liquid nitrogen vapor phase. Analytical flow cytometry was used to check the purity and quantity of every magnetically sorted T cell population. Genomic DNA was isolated from every sorted fraction and measured by UV absorbance on a Nanodrop 2000c. With respect to this clone: It lacks a known antigen. No base qualities exist here, and no much larger clone lies one base off it. Different DNA sequences within this sample yield the same CDR3.

Sequencing used naive CD8+ T cells sorted from blood. The meaning of the sample's cell subset or site label: CD45RA+CCR7+. Rearrangement joined TRBV7-9 to TRBJ2-7, and TRBD2 matches 7 of the central bases. This TCR was sampled from a young man in good health. The nucleotide sequence reads TGTGCCAGCAGCTTAAGCGGGATCGGCTACGAGCAGTACTTC. It specifies CASSLSGIGYEQYF.